Sequencing of this T cell receptor (beta chain) was carried out in a study of shared clonotypes between healthy human individuals. Study observations and caveats: Unshared clonotypes carried lower generation probabilities than those common to all four donors.

This CDR3 spans 14 amino acids. V was clipped by 6 bases and J by 9 bases, with 15 bases between them. Germline assignment: CDR1 MNHEY and CDR2 SMNVEV (reference sequence). The protocol was immunoSEQ multiplex PCR, while the TCRdb copy is restricted to in-frame clones and leaves out a portion. This sample has roughly 1,100,000 clones, with approximately 68% found just once. Division of CD4+ cells produced a CD45RA+ naive subset and a CD45RA-negative memory subset. This clone has just a few counts. The antigen is unknown. V gene TRBV27 combines with J gene TRBJ1-6; possible D gene TRBD1, 5 bases. The TCR comes from a man between 18 and 35 years old in good health. Source material: memory CD4+ T cells sorted from blood. The subset is: CD45RA-negative fraction. Here the CDR3 DNA reads TGTGCCAGCAGACCCAGGGTTGTCGGTTCACCCCTCCACTTT. Protein product: CASRPRVVGSPLHF.